One sample yielded the 26 T cell receptor beta chains listed below, sequenced in a study of regulatory T cells in long-lasting Graves disease. The sample's time point: persistent/refractory GD, antithyroid drugs over 5 years with positive TRAb. From RNA extracted from PBMCs, the TCR library was made. Researchers made TCR beta libraries by using iRepertoire HTBI primers and running Arm-PCR on CDR3 regions. TCRdb used MiXCR to reprocess the multiplex PCR reads, holding one entry per CDR3 protein. The repertoire has fewer than 600,000 distinct CDR3 sequences, less than 25% of them found once; the top ten carry around 12%. Sequencing used peripheral blood mononuclear cells (PBMCs), obtained when the disease was refractory, from a patient treated with antithyroid drugs. The receptors were gathered from a female donor with Graves disease.

The V and J genes are TRBV3-1 and TRBJ2-5; 11 nucleotides line up with TRBD2. Trimming at V came to 0 bases and at J to 1 base, leaving 4 bases not matched to a gene. Germline CDR1 is LGHDT and CDR2 is YNNKEL (reference sequence). The CDR3 consists of 17 residues. Here the CDR3 reads CASSQDRSGGAQETQYF. In DNA form, the CDR3 reads TGTGCCAGCAGCCAAGATCGTAGCGGGGGGGCCCAAGAGACCCAGTACTTC.

In this sample, this clonotype turned up many times. CDR3 nucleotide sequence: TGTGCCAGCAGTTACGAGCCGGGGGCAGGAGAGCAGTACTTC. Translating gives CASSYEPGAGEQYF. The chain combines TRBV6-2 or TRBV6-3 with TRBJ2-7, with D tentatively TRBD1 or TRBD2 (6 bases each). The V gene's germline CDR1 is MNHEY and CDR2 SVGEGT. V lost 2 bases and J lost 7, with 15 bases in between. This CDR3 spans 14 amino acids.

This chain links TRBV29-1 with TRBJ1-1, with 10 nucleotides matching TRBD1. The CDR3 length is 15 residues. The V and J ends lost 1 base and 6 bases, in that order; junction bases with no gene match: 8. CDR1 is SQVTM and CDR2 is ANQGSEA in the germline V gene. CDR3 bases: TGCAGCGTTGAAGCGGACAGGGGGGACCGTGCTGAAGCTTTCTTT. Its protein product is CSVEADRGDRAEAFF.

The V and J genes are TRBV3-1 and TRBJ2-2, with 8 nucleotides matching TRBD1. V shed 3 bases and J 2 bases; nucleotides not matched to a gene: 5. Germline V gene sequence: CDR1 LGHDT, CDR2 YNNKEL (reference sequence). The length of the CDR3 is 16 residues. CDR3 sequence (DNA): TGTGCCAGCAGCCAGGGCAGGGGGCGTAACACCGGGGAGCTGTTTTTT. Protein product: CASSQGRGRNTGELFF.

This clonotype was seen many times. The rearrangement joins TRBV6-2 or TRBV6-3 to TRBJ2-2; TRBD2 might be the D (5 bases). The CDR3 spans 13 residues. The V gene's germline CDR1 is MNHEY and CDR2 SVGEGT. V dropped 4 bases and J dropped 3 bases, with 6 bases sitting between them. The CDR3 here is CASSLEDTGELFF. The DNA of the CDR3 is TGTGCCAGCAGTTTGGAGGACACCGGGGAGCTGTTTTTT.

This clonotype was seen at least ten times. The chain joins TRBV7-8 to TRBJ2-4, with D possibly being TRBD1 or TRBD2 (6 bases each). Germline assignment: CDR1 SGHVS and CDR2 FQNEAQ. The germline V and J ends were trimmed by 1 base and 4 bases, with 11 bases remaining between them. CDR3 length: 15 residues. CDR3 in amino acids: CASSLGRGTKNIQYF. In nucleotides, the CDR3 is TGTGCCAGCAGCTTAGGGAGGGGGACTAAAAACATTCAGTACTTC. The full variable domain, completed using reference TRBV7-8 and TRBJ2-4, is GAGVSQSPRYKVAKRGQDVALRCDPISGHVSLFWYQQALGQGPEFLTYFQNEAQLDKSGLPSDRFFAERPEGSVSTLKIQRTQQEDSAVYLCASSLGRGTKNIQYFGAGTRLSVL.

This clonotype has more than one count but fewer than ten. The chain combines TRBV10-3 with TRBJ1-2, with D unresolved. Germline CDR1 is ENHRY and CDR2 is SYGVKD. This CDR3 has 14 residues. V dropped 7 bases and J dropped 0 bases, with 12 bases sitting between them. The CDR3 DNA reads as TGTGCCATCAAAGATCCGGCTTCTAACTATGGCTACACCTTC. Protein: CAIKDPASNYGYTF.

This clonotype has just a few counts. This rearrangement joins TRBV18 to TRBJ1-1, with D possibly TRBD1 on 6 matching bases. V was cut by 1 base and J by 1 base, with 10 bases left in between. CDR1 is KGHSH, CDR2 LQKENI, per germline. The CDR3 is 15 amino acids. This CDR3 reads CASSPLQDRNTEAFF. As DNA, the CDR3 is TGTGCCAGCTCACCACTACAGGACAGGAACACTGAAGCTTTCTTT.

This clonotype was seen only a few times. This could be a read error, since a much larger clone is one nucleotide away. This chain links TRBV12-3 or TRBV12-4 with TRBJ2-7; D remains ambiguous. Trimming left V 2 bases short and J 2 bases short, with 7 bases between. This CDR3 is built from 13 residues. The CDR3 loop reads CASSLWSPYEQYF. The DNA of the CDR3 is TGTGCCAGCAGTTTATGGAGCCCCTACGAGCAGTACTTC.

The chain uses TRBV10-3 and TRBJ1-2, with unresolved D. V lost 6 bases and J lost 3, with 11 bases in between. The CDR3 is 13 amino acids. Germline CDR1 reads ENHRY; CDR2 reads SYGVKD. The CDR3 here is CAIRETEDYGYTF. CDR3 sequence (DNA): TGTGCCATCAGGGAAACGGAGGACTATGGCTACACCTTC.

Comments on this clonotype: With a much larger clone just one base away, this may be a read error. The chain couples TRBV7-9 to TRBJ1-2; D not certain. This CDR3 spans 16 amino acids. Deletions cut 1 base from V and 0 bases from J, with 12 bases between. The germline V gene encodes CDR1 SEHNR and CDR2 FQNEAQ (reference sequence). CDR3 DNA: TGTGCCAGCAGCTTAGAGGGCGAGGGATCTAACTATGGCTACACCTTC. Translated: CASSLEGEGSNYGYTF.

This clonotype was observed a few times. The V and J genes are TRBV5-5 and TRBJ2-5; no firm D call. Trimming removed 2 bases at V and 1 base at J, with 9 bases between. Germline-derived CDR1 and CDR2 are SGHKS and YYEKEE (reference sequence). The CDR3 has 14 residues. The CDR3 here is CASSLGDAQETQYF. The CDR3 DNA reads as TGTGCCAGCAGCTTAGGTGATGCCCAAGAGACCCAGTACTTC.

The genes are TRBV10-3 and TRBJ2-1; the match to TRBD1 covers 12 bases. This CDR3 spans 19 amino acids. CDR1 ENHRY and CDR2 SYGVKD come from the germline V gene. V was pared by 8 bases and J by 0 bases, with 14 bases of the junction left unmatched. The CDR3 DNA reads as TGTGCCATCGGATTGACGGGACAGGGGGCTCGAAGCTCCTACAATGAGCAGTTCTTC. This codes for CAIGLTGQGARSSYNEQFF.

This clonotype was recorded at least ten times. The chain employs TRBV7-2 and TRBJ1-1; D is perhaps TRBD1 (6 bases). The germline V gene has CDR1 SGHTA and CDR2 FQGNSA. The CDR3 runs 17 residues. The V gene lost 5 bases and the J gene lost 1 base, with 20 bases spanning the gap. The CDR3 region is CASSPLAVGTTNTEAFF. The CDR3 DNA is TGTGCCAGCAGCCCACTGGCAGTGGGGACAACGAACACTGAAGCTTTCTTT.

For this clonotype: A much larger clone lies one base from this, so it may be a read error. This chain links TRBV6-1 with TRBJ1-4, with 8 bases fitting TRBD1. The CDR3 loop spans 15 amino acids. Germline V gives CDR1 MNHNS, CDR2 SASEGT. CDR3 bases: TGTGCCAGCGCCAGGGGGCGGGGAACTAATGAAAAACTGCTTTTT. Residues: CASARGRGTNEKLLF.

This clonotype occurred a few times. The CDR3 DNA reads as TGTGCCACCAGCAGAGAGAGGGTGGGCACTGAAGCTTTCTTT. Translated, it gives CATSRERVGTEAFF. The rearrangement uses TRBV15 and TRBJ1-1; D ambiguous. This CDR3 region has 14 residues. Trimming left V 0 bases short and J 4 bases short, with 9 bases between. Germline CDR1 LNHNV, CDR2 YYDKDF (reference sequence).

The chain combines TRBV20-1 with TRBJ1-2; D unclear. CDR1 is DFQATT, CDR2 SNEGSKA, per germline (reference sequence). The CDR3 is 15 residues long. Trimming cost V 0 bases and J 7 bases, with 18 bases left between them. The CDR3 loop is CSARDSAGPPSGYTF. The CDR3 nucleotides are TGCAGTGCTAGAGACTCCGCGGGCCCACCTTCTGGCTACACCTTC.

The V gene is TRBV5-5, the J gene TRBJ2-7; 8 bases line up with TRBD1. Germline-derived CDR1 and CDR2 are SGHKS and YYEKEE (reference sequence). V was pared by 4 bases and J by 5 bases, with 8 bases of the junction left unmatched. The CDR3 has 14 residues. In nucleotides, the CDR3 is TGTGCCAGCAGCCTCAGGGGGCTATCGGACGAGCAGTACTTC. The encoded protein is CASSLRGLSDEQYF.

The table lists this clonotype with many counts. The CDR3 sequence is CATSDSTGGAVTGELFF. In nucleotides, the CDR3 is TGTGCCACCAGTGATTCAACAGGGGGCGCGGTGACCGGGGAGCTGTTTTTT. This chain joins TRBV24-1 and TRBJ2-2, with 9 bases lining up with TRBD1. The ends lost 2 bases at V and 5 bases at J; junction bases unmatched: 8. The CDR3 runs 17 residues. Looked up from germline, CDR1 is KGHDR and CDR2 is SFDVKD.

This clonotype has just a few counts. V usage is TRBV7-2 and J usage is TRBJ1-1; a weak D match, TRBD1 (5 bases). V was clipped by 0 bases and J by 10 bases, with 12 bases between them. The CDR3 loop spans 13 amino acids. Germline loops: CDR1 SGHTA, CDR2 FQGNSA. In DNA form, the CDR3 reads TGTGCCAGCAGCTTAGCAGCGGGGGTAGGAGCTTTCTTT. This sequence encodes CASSLAAGVGAFF.

The chain is built from TRBV5-4 and TRBJ2-5; 8 bases align to TRBD2. The J call may be faulty, since TRBJ2-7 better matches the DNA end. CDR3 length: 15 residues. Germline loops: CDR1 SGHNT, CDR2 YYREEE (reference sequence). The CDR3 here is CASSLEGAGVDEQYF. DNA for the CDR3: TGTGCCAGCAGCCTAGAAGGAGCGGGAGTAGACGAGCAGTACTTC.

This clonotype was counted many times. V is TRBV11-2 and J is TRBJ1-4; D gene ambiguous. Germline CDR1 is SGHAT and CDR2 is FQNNGV. Trimming took off 2 bases at V and 0 bases at J, with 7 bases between the two ends. The CDR3 contains 15 residues. The CDR3 region is CASSLRGTTNEKLFF. The CDR3, as DNA: TGTGCCAGCAGCTTACGGGGAACAACTAATGAAAAACTGTTTTTT.

This sequence joins TRBV5-6 and TRBJ1-2; D is perhaps TRBD1 (5 bases). Germline loops: CDR1 SGHDT, CDR2 YYEEEE. V was shortened by 5 bases and J by 10 bases, with 18 bases between the two germline ends. CDR3 length equals 13 residues. Here the CDR3 reads CASSFTGRGDYTF. For the CDR3, the DNA is TGTGCCAGCAGTTTTACAGGACGAGGAGACTACACCTTC. Complete variable domain (other parts from reference TRBV5-6 and TRBJ1-2): DAGVTQSPTHLIKTRGQQVTLRCSPKSGHDTVSWYQQALGQGPQFIFQYYEEEERQRGNFPDRFSGHQFPNYSSELNVNALLLGDSALYLCASSFTGRGDYTFGSGTRLTVV.

The rearrangement uses TRBV11-2 and TRBJ2-3; TRBD1 matches at 7 bases. This CDR3 contains 15 residues. Germline lookup yields CDR1 SGHAT and CDR2 FQNNGV. With V trimmed by 4 bases and J by 2 bases, 6 bases remained unmatched. Here the CDR3 DNA reads TGTGCCAGCAGCTCCAGGACAGGATTCACAGATACGCAGTATTTT. It codes for CASSSRTGFTDTQYF.

J is TRBJ1-2 and V is TRBV7-9; D gene unclear. V shed 1 base and J shed 6 bases, with 15 bases lying between them. Germline CDR1 reads SEHNR; CDR2 reads FQNEAQ (reference sequence). This CDR3 comprises 15 residues. The CDR3 nucleotides are TGTGCCAGCAGCTTAGGCCCCCCCATGGCGAATGGCTACACCTTC. It specifies CASSLGPPMANGYTF.

CDR3 coding DNA: TGTGCCAGCAGCTGGGGACTAGCGGGAGGGCCCGGTGAGCAGTTCTTC. Translation gives CASSWGLAGGPGEQFF. The rearrangement links TRBV6-1 to TRBJ2-1; 16 bases are shared with TRBD2. V lost 6 bases and J lost 9; bases outside the gene matches: 8. CDR1 MNHNS and CDR2 SASEGT come from the germline V gene. CDR3 length: 16 amino acids.